Shown below are 15 T cell receptor beta chains from a single sample sequenced in a study of CD8+ T cells in alopecia areata. RNA was isolated and reverse transcribed to cDNA, the sequencing template. Measured with immunoSEQ multiplex PCR; TCRdb has only the in-frame clones, and not every one. The profile covers 210,000 or so clones, with 66% appearing a single time and 0.95% to 1.5% taken by the ten largest. Treatment described: oral pan-JAK inhibitor, 5-10 mg twice daily. The sequenced sample was CD4+ T cells sorted from blood, obtained at week 44, from a patient treated with tofacitinib. The receptors come from a human donor with alopecia areata.

Details on this clone: The sample carries other DNA sequences with the same CDR3. V is TRBV2 and J is TRBJ1-5; no clear D gene. This CDR3 has 13 residues. Germline CDR1 and CDR2: SNHLY and FYNNEI. V was pared by 7 bases and J by 0 bases, with 7 bases between. The CDR3 bases are TGTGCCAGCAACCGAGATAGCAATCAGCCCCAGCATTTT. This translates into CASNRDSNQPQHF.

The J gene is TRBJ2-1, the V gene TRBV29-1; no clear D gene. Germline loops: CDR1 SQVTM, CDR2 ANQGSEA. The germline V and J ends were trimmed by 2 bases and 9 bases, with 14 bases remaining between them. This CDR3 has 13 residues. In DNA, the CDR3 is TGCAGCGTTGAAAAGAGTCTAAGTAGTGAGCAGTTCTTC. Amino acids: CSVEKSLSSEQFF.

This clone was seen a single time. The chain recombines TRBV5-1 with TRBJ1-6; D gene unclear. CDR1 and CDR2 from the germline V gene are SGHRS and YFSETQ. Trimming cost V 0 bases and J 9 bases, with 13 bases left between them. The CDR3 runs 15 residues. The CDR3 sequence: CASSLGGAGRSPLHF. As DNA, the CDR3 is TGCGCCAGCAGCTTGGGGGGAGCTGGGCGTTCACCCCTCCACTTT. The full variable domain, completed using reference TRBV5-1 and TRBJ1-6, is KAGVTQTPRYLIKTRGQQVTLSCSPISGHRSVSWYQQTPGQGLQFLFEYFSETQRNKGNFPGRFSGRQFSNSRSEMNVSTLELGDSALYLCASSLGGAGRSPLHFGNGTRLTVT.

The V call is TRBV29-1, the J call TRBJ1-1, with unresolved D. V shed 4 bases and J shed 4 bases, with 13 bases lying between them. Germline lookup yields CDR1 SQVTM and CDR2 ANQGSEA. The CDR3 has 13 amino acids. The CDR3 DNA sequence: TGCAGCGTTGTCCCCCTACCTAGCACTGAAGCTTTCTTT. Translation: CSVVPLPSTEAFF. Based on the CDR3 plus reference TRBV29-1 and TRBJ1-1, the full variable domain is SAVISQKPSRDICQRGTSLTIQCQVDSQVTMMFWYRQQPGQSLTLIATANQGSEATYESGFVIDKFPISRPNLTFSTLTVSNMSPEDSSIYLCSVVPLPSTEAFFGQGTRLTVV.

The rearrangement links TRBV4-3 to TRBJ2-1, with D perhaps TRBD1 or TRBD2 (5 bases each). This CDR3 is 14 amino acids long. Germline V lookup: CDR1 LGHNA, CDR2 YSLEER. V lost 0 bases to trimming and J lost 10 bases, with 13 bases between them. The CDR3 bases are TGCGCCAGCAGCCAAGATGTGGGACCGGGGGAGCAGTTCTTC. Translated: CASSQDVGPGEQFF.

This chain joins TRBV10-3 and TRBJ2-1, with TRBD2 identical over 13 bases. J gave up 4 bases and V 10 bases, and 4 bases lay outside the gene matches. Per the germline V gene, CDR1 is ENHRY and CDR2 is SYGVKD. The CDR3 has 14 amino acids. The CDR3 DNA sequence: TGTGCCAGCGGGACTAGCGGGGATTACAATGAGCAGTTCTTC. This encodes CASGTSGDYNEQFF.

This rearrangement joins TRBV2 to TRBJ2-7, with D tentatively TRBD1 (6 bases). Germline values: CDR1 SNHLY, CDR2 FYNNEI. V gave up 4 bases and J gave up 2 bases, with 18 bases separating them. This CDR3 has 16 residues. The DNA of the CDR3 is TGTGCCAGCAGTGGGGGGCCAATGGACAAAACCTACGAGCAGTACTTC. Protein sequence: CASSGGPMDKTYEQYF. The full variable domain, its missing parts supplied by reference TRBV2 and TRBJ2-7, is EPEVTQTPSHQVTQMGQEVILRCVPISNHLYFYWYRQILGQKVEFLVSFYNNEISEKSEIFDDQFSVERPDGSNFTLKIRSTKLEDSAMYFCASSGGPMDKTYEQYFGPGTRLTVT.

The CDR3 region has the DNA TGCAGCGTTGGGACAGGAGTAAACACTGAAGCTTTCTTT. This translates into CSVGTGVNTEAFF. The chain carries TRBV29-1 and TRBJ1-1; TRBD1 matches 7 bases. V was clipped by 4 bases and J by 2 bases; unmatched bases: 4. Germline loops: CDR1 SQVTM, CDR2 ANQGSEA. This CDR3 comprises 13 residues.

CDR3 bases: TGTGCCAGCAGCCCGACAGGGCGTTCACCCCTCCACTTT. Amino acids: CASSPTGRSPLHF. The chain combines TRBV14 with TRBJ1-6; 7 bases agree with TRBD1. The CDR3 contains 13 residues. CDR1 and CDR2 (germline): SGHDN, FVKESK. With V trimmed by 4 bases and J by 9 bases, 3 bases remained unmatched.

V gene TRBV4-2 combines with J gene TRBJ1-2, with 7 bases matching TRBD1. Germline lookup yields CDR1 LGHNA and CDR2 YNFKEQ. The J segment lost 4 bases and the V segment lost 0 bases, leaving 5 bases of the junction unmatched. The CDR3 contains 15 residues. As DNA, the CDR3 is TGTGCCAGCAGCCAAGATTTGACAGGGAGCTATGGCTACACCTTC. Its protein product is CASSQDLTGSYGYTF.

This chain joins TRBV29-1 and TRBJ2-7; D is undetermined. The germline V gene has CDR1 SQVTM and CDR2 ANQGSEA. The CDR3 runs to 12 residues. V gave up 0 bases and J gave up 1 base, with 4 bases separating them. CDR3 sequence reads: CSVEDLSYEQYF. DNA for the CDR3: TGCAGCGTTGAAGATTTGTCCTACGAGCAGTACTTC.

This clone was observed a single time. V usage is TRBV29-1 and J usage is TRBJ1-1; TRBD1 agrees at 8 bases. CDR3 length: 14 amino acids. Germline V lookup: CDR1 SQVTM, CDR2 ANQGSEA. The trim removed 3 bases at V and 9 bases at J, leaving 12 bases unmatched. The CDR3 nucleotides are TGCAGCGTTGAGCCTAGGACAGGGCAACCCCAAGCTTTCTTT. Its translation is CSVEPRTGQPQAFF.

The genes are TRBV7-2 and TRBJ2-3; D call uncertain. From germline, CDR1 is SGHTA and CDR2 FQGNSA. CDR3 length equals 17 residues. Between the trimmed V and J ends, which lost 5 bases and 0 bases, there was a span of 18 bases. The DNA of the CDR3 is TGTGCCAGCAGCCCCGGACCCAAGACCACTAGCACAGATACGCAGTATTTT. It translates to CASSPGPKTTSTDTQYF.

This clone has a single count. This rearrangement joins TRBV7-8 to TRBJ2-2; 13 nucleotides align to TRBD2. The CDR3 totals 16 residues. J lost 3 bases, V lost 5 bases, and 3 bases had no gene match. The V gene's germline CDR1 is SGHVS and CDR2 FQNEAQ. The CDR3 loop is CASSPGLAGHTGELFF. CDR3 DNA sequence: TGTGCCAGCAGCCCGGGACTAGCGGGGCACACCGGGGAGCTGTTTTTT.

This clone has just a few counts. The chain carries TRBV29-1 and TRBJ1-1; no reliable D call. The CDR3 has 13 residues. V shed 5 bases and J shed 1 base, with 11 bases lying between them. Germline V gene data show CDR1 as SQVTM and CDR2 as ANQGSEA. CDR3 residues: CSVLLNPNTEAFF. The CDR3 nucleotides read TGCAGCGTTCTTTTAAATCCGAACACTGAAGCTTTCTTT.